Shown below are 3 T cell receptor beta chains from a single sample sequenced in a study of shared clonotypes between healthy human individuals. Data came from immunoSEQ multiplex PCR; TCRdb stores just in-frame clones and leaves some out. This table holds 450,000 to 550,000 clones, 75% to 85% found once. The specimen sequenced was PBMCs. These receptors were taken from a woman between 40 and 50 years old in good health. Some clones in this sample may be carry-over from other donors' samples.

The chain links TRBV5-1 to TRBJ2-6, with 11 bases identical to TRBD1. This CDR3 has 19 amino acids. Per the germline V gene, CDR1 is SGHRS and CDR2 is YFSETQ. V lost 5 bases to trimming and J lost 0 bases; unmatched junction nucleotides: 10. The CDR3 reads CASSHYGQGASSGANVLTF. Here the CDR3 DNA reads TGCGCCAGCAGTCATTATGGACAGGGGGCGAGCTCTGGGGCCAACGTCCTGACTTTC.

The V and J genes are TRBV5-4 and TRBJ2-5; weak D call: TRBD2 (5 bases). The germline gives CDR1 SGHNT, CDR2 YYREEE (reference sequence). V was pared by 4 bases and J by 2 bases, with 15 bases between. There are 15 residues in the CDR3. The CDR3 DNA reads as TGTGCCAGCAGCGCTAGAATAGGAGGTCAAGAGACCCAGTACTTC. Translated, it gives CASSARIGGQETQYF.

The chain combines TRBV27 with TRBJ2-5; D is possibly TRBD1 or TRBD2 (5 bases each). CDR1 and CDR2 (germline): MNHEY, SMNVEV (reference sequence). This CDR3 spans 14 amino acids. Trimming left V 6 bases short and J 1 base short, with 12 bases between. The CDR3 coding sequence is TGTGCCAGCAGGCGATTGGGGGTCCAAGAGACCCAGTACTTC. This codes for CASRRLGVQETQYF.